This TCR beta chain was found in a study of T cell changes during pregnancy in multiple sclerosis. Germline V gene sequence: CDR1 LGHNA, CDR2 YSLEER. The ends lost 5 bases at V and 3 bases at J; junction bases unmatched: 12. The CDR3 totals 17 residues. TCRdb's table, derived via immunoSEQ multiplex PCR, lists solely in-frame clones and lacks some. The profile shows 20,000 to 25,000 clones, approximately 90% of them singletons. This TCR derives from a female donor with multiple sclerosis, enrolled in a pregnancy study. The chain combines TRBV4-3 with TRBJ1-2, with 10 bases aligning to TRBD1. The sequencing here drew on CD8+ T cells from peripheral blood mononuclear cells, taken in the first trimester of pregnancy. CDR3 nucleotides: TGCGCCAGCAGCTTCTGGACAGGGGGACCGCCTGACTATGGCTACACCTTC. Translating gives CASSFWTGGPPDYGYTF.